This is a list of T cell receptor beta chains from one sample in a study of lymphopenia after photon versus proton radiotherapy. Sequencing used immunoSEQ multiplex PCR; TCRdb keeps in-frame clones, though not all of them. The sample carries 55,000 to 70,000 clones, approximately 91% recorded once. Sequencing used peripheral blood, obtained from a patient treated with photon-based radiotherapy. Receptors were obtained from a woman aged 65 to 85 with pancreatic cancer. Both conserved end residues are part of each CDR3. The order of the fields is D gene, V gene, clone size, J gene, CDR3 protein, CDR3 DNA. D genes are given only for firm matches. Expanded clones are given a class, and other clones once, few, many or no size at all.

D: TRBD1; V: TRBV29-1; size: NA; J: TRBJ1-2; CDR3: CSATRDSSNYGYTF; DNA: TGCAGCGCAACCCGGGACAGCTCTAACTATGGCTACACCTTC
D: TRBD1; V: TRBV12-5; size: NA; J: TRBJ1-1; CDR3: CASGLDTGGGEAFF; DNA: TGTGCTAGTGGTTTGGATACAGGGGGCGGTGAAGCTTTCTTT
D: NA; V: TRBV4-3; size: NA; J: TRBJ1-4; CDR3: CASSQDRGEEGRNEKLFF; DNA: TGCGCCAGCAGCCAAGATAGGGGGGAGGAGGGACGGAATGAAAAACTGTTTTTT
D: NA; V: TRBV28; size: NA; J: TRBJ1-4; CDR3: CASSLAALQVQLF; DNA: TGTGCCAGCAGTTTAGCGGCCCTTCAAGTACAGCTTTTT
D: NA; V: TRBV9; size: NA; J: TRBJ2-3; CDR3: CASSALGGSTDTQYF; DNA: TGTGCCAGCAGCGCTTTAGGAGGGAGCACAGATACGCAGTATTTT
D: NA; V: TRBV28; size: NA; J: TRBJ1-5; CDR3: CASSSDSNQPQHF; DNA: TGTGCCAGCAGTTCAGATAGCAATCAGCCCCAGCATTTT
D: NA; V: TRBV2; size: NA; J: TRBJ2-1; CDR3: CASRQEGYGQFF; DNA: TGTGCCAGCCGGCAGGAGGGGTACGGGCAGTTCTTC
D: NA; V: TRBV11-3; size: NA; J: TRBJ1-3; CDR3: CASSETDNTIYF; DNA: TGTGCCAGCAGCGAGACAGATAACACCATATATTTT
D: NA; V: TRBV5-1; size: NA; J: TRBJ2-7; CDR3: CASSARTAYEQYF; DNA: TGCGCCAGCAGCGCACGGACAGCCTACGAGCAGTACTTC
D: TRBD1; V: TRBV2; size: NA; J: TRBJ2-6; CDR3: CASSGNRGSGANVLTF; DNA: TGTGCCAGCAGTGGCAACAGGGGGTCTGGGGCCAACGTCCTGACTTTC
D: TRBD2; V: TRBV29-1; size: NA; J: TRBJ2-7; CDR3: CSVDQGLAGGSYEQYF; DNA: TGCAGCGTTGACCAGGGACTAGCGGGAGGTAGCTACGAGCAGTACTTC
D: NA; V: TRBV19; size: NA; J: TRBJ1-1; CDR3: CASSITANTEAFF; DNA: TGTGCCAGTAGTATCACCGCAAACACTGAAGCTTTCTTT
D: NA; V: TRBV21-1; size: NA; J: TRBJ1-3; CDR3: CASSARQRFSGNTIYF; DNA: TGTGCCAGCAGCGCGAGACAGCGATTCTCTGGAAACACCATATATTTT
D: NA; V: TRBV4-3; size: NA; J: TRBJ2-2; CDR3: CASSHHPGRDTGELFF; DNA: TGCGCCAGCAGCCACCACCCGGGACGGGACACCGGGGAGCTGTTTTTT
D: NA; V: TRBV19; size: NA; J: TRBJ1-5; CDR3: CATTLMGGSNQPQHF; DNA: TGTGCCACCACGCTAATGGGAGGATCCAATCAGCCCCAGCATTTT
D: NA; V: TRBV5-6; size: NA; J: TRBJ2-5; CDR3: CASSLIGRTHQETQYF; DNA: TGTGCCAGCAGCTTGATTGGGAGGACACACCAAGAGACCCAGTACTTC
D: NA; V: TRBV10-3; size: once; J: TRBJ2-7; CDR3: CATEGGKGGYEQYF; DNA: TGTGCCACCGAAGGGGGGAAAGGAGGCTACGAGCAGTACTTC
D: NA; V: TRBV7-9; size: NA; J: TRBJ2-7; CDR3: CASSLPPYEQYF; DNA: TGTGCCAGCAGCTTACCCCCCTACGAGCAGTACTTC
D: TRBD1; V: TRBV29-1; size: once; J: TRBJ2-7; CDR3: CSAGGRWDEQYF; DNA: TGCAGCGCAGGGGGTCGGTGGGACGAGCAGTACTTC
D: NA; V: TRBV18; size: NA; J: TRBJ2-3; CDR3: CASSPIGQSTDTQYF; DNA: TGTGCCAGCTCACCAATAGGTCAGAGCACAGATACGCAGTATTTT
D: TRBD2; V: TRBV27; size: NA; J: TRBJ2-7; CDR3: CACAGASGDEQYF; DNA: TGTGCCTGCGCCGGGGCTAGCGGGGACGAGCAGTACTTC
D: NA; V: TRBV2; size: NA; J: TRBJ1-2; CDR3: CASSARQAGYTF; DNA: TGTGCCAGCAGTGCTAGACAGGCGGGCTACACCTTC
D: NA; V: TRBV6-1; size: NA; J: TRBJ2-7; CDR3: CASSEAAGGVSGEQYF; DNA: TGTGCCAGCAGTGAAGCGGCAGGGGGGGTAAGTGGCGAGCAGTACTTC
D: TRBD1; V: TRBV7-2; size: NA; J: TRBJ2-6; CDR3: CASSLGQGAFRGGANVLTF; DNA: TGTGCCAGCAGCTTAGGTCAGGGGGCGTTTAGGGGTGGGGCCAACGTCCTGACTTTC
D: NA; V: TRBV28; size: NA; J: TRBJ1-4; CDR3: CASSSTLSLATNEKLFF; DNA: TGTGCCAGCAGTTCGACCCTGAGCCTTGCAACTAATGAAAAACTGTTTTTT
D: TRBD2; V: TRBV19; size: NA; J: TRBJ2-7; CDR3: CASSTLAALFHEQYF; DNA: TGTGCCAGTAGTACCCTAGCGGCTCTGTTCCACGAGCAGTACTTC
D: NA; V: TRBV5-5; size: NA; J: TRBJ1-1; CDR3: CASTWDNANTEAFF; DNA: TGTGCCAGCACCTGGGACAATGCGAACACTGAAGCTTTCTTT
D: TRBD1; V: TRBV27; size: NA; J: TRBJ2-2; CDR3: CASSFDRGQAGELFF; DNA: TGTGCCAGCAGTTTCGACAGGGGGCAGGCCGGGGAGCTGTTTTTT
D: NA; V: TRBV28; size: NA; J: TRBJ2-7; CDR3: CASSFGVNYEQYF; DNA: TGTGCCAGCAGTTTTGGGGTAAACTACGAGCAGTACTTC
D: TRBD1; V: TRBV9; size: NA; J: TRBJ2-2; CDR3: CASSVEPFGQGVGELFF; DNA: TGTGCCAGCAGCGTAGAACCCTTCGGACAGGGTGTTGGGGAGCTGTTTTTT
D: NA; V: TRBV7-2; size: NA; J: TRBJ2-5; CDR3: CASSLPIQETQYF; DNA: TGTGCCAGCAGCTTACCGATCCAAGAGACCCAGTACTTC
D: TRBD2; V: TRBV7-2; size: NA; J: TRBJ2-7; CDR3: CASSPSGSGIVYEQYF; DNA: TGTGCCAGCAGCCCCTCAGGTAGCGGGATTGTTTACGAGCAGTACTTC
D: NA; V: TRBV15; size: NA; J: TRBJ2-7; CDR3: CATSRVRGQGYEQYF; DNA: TGTGCCACCAGCAGAGTCCGGGGCCAGGGCTACGAGCAGTACTTC
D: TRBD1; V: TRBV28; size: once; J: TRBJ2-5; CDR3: CASGFQGARETQYF; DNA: TGTGCCAGCGGATTCCAGGGGGCGAGGGAGACCCAGTACTTC
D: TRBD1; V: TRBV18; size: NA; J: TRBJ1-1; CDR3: CASSRGTGALSTEAFF; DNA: TGTGCCAGCTCCCGTGGGACAGGGGCCCTCTCCACTGAAGCTTTCTTT
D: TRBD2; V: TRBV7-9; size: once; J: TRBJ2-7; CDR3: CASSPGTSGISYEQYF; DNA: TGTGCCAGCAGCCCCGGGACTAGCGGGATCTCCTACGAGCAGTACTTC
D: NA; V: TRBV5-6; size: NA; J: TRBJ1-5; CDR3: CASSSRGGVSQPQHF; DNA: TGTGCCAGCAGCTCCCGAGGGGGGGTTAGTCAGCCCCAGCATTTT
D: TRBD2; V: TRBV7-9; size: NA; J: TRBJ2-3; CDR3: CASSSGLAGADTQYF; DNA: TGTGCCAGCAGCTCCGGACTAGCGGGAGCAGATACGCAGTATTTT
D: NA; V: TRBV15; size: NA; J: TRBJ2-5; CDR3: CATSRGSEETQYF; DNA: TGTGCCACCAGCAGAGGGTCAGAAGAGACCCAGTACTTC
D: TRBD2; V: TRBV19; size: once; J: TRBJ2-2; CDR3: CASSLTLAGTTGELFF; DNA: TGTGCCAGTAGCTTAACGCTAGCGGGAACCACCGGGGAGCTGTTTTTT
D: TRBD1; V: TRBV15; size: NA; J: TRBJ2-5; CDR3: CATSRETGRETQYF; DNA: TGTGCCACCAGCAGAGAGACAGGGAGAGAGACCCAGTACTTC
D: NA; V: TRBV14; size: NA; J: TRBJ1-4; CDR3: CASSQDLEWGGEKLFF; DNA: TGTGCCAGCAGCCAAGATCTCGAGTGGGGTGGAGAAAAACTGTTTTTT
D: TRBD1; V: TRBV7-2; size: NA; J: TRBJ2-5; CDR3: CASKSDRGTGTQYF; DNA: TGTGCCAGCAAATCGGACAGGGGAACAGGGACCCAGTACTTC
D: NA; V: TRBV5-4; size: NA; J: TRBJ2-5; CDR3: CASSRRRTETQYF; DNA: TGTGCCAGCAGCCGACGAAGGACCGAGACCCAGTACTTC
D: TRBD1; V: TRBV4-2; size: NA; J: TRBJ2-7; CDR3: CASSQGTGPYEQYF; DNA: TGTGCCAGCAGCCAAGGGACAGGGCCGTACGAGCAGTACTTC
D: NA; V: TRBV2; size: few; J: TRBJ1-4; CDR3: CASREALGSEKLFF; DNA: TGTGCCAGCAGGGAAGCGCTGGGTAGTGAAAAACTGTTTTTT
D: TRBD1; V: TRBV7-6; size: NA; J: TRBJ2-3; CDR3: CASSLGTGDTDTQYF; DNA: TGTGCCAGCAGCCTCGGGACAGGGGACACAGATACGCAGTATTTT
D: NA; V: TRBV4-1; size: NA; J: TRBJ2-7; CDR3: CASSARDGFEQYF; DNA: TGCGCCAGCAGCGCCCGGGACGGATTCGAGCAGTACTTC
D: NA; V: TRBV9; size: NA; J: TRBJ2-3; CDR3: CASSVWGGYTDTQYF; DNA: TGTGCCAGCAGCGTATGGGGCGGGTACACAGATACGCAGTATTTT
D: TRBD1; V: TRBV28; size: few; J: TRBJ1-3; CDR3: CASSPTGDSGNTIYF; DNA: TGTGCCAGCAGCCCGACAGGGGACTCTGGAAACACCATATATTTT